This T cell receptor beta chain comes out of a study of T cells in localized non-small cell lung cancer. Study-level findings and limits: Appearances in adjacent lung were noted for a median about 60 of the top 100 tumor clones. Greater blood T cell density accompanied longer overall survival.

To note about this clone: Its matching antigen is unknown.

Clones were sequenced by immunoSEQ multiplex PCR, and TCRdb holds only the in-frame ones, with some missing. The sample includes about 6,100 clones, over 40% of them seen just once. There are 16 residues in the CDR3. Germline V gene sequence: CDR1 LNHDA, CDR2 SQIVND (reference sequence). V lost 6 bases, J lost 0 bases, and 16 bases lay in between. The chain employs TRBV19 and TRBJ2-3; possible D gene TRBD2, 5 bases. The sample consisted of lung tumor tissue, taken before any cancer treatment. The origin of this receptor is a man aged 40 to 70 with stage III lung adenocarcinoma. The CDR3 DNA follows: TGTGCCAGTAGCGGTACGCGGGCCTTGAGCACAGATACGCAGTATTTT. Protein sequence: CASSGTRALSTDTQYF.